The 31 T cell receptor beta chains given below trace back to one sample, sequenced in a study of T cell responses to AZD1222 COVID-19 vaccine. Using immunoSEQ multiplex PCR, the repertoire was profiled, and TCRdb retains in-frame clones only, with some absent. The table lists approximately 70,000 clones, approximately 80% of them singletons, with about 5.8% in the top ten. The sequences come from peripheral blood, collected on day 0 of AZD1222 vaccination. The receptors were sampled from an adult in good health.

This clone was seen a few times. The chain's CDR3 is CASSTPGQGSLHF. In nucleotides, the CDR3 is TGTGCCAGTAGTACCCCGGGACAGGGCTCCCTCCACTTT. The chain combines TRBV19 with TRBJ1-6; TRBD1 aligns across 9 bases. This CDR3 spans 13 amino acids. The trim removed 4 bases at V and 14 bases at J, leaving 6 bases unmatched. Germline assignment: CDR1 LNHDA and CDR2 SQIVND (reference sequence).

V and J are TRBV7-9 and TRBJ1-2; 8 bases map to TRBD1. CDR3 length: 14 residues. CDR1 SEHNR and CDR2 FQNEAQ come from the germline V gene (reference sequence). With 0 bases clipped from V and 6 bases from J, the junction kept 3 bases outside the gene matches. CDR3 in amino acids: CASSLAWTGNGYTF. CDR3 nucleotide sequence: TGTGCCAGCAGCTTAGCGTGGACAGGGAATGGCTACACCTTC.

V is TRBV27 and J is TRBJ2-1; TRBD2 matches 7 bases. Germline V gene data show CDR1 as MNHEY and CDR2 as SMNVEV (reference sequence). The V gene end was trimmed by 9 bases and the J gene end by 2 bases; junction bases not matched to a gene: 10. The CDR3 has 15 amino acids. The CDR3: CASYDGGNAYNEQFF. The CDR3 bases are TGTGCCAGTTACGACGGGGGGAATGCCTACAATGAGCAGTTCTTC.

The chain is built from TRBV11-2 and TRBJ1-3; no reliable D call. CDR1 is SGHAT, CDR2 FQNNGV, per germline. V lost 1 base, J lost 0 bases, and 13 bases lay in between. The CDR3 consists of 17 residues. As DNA, the CDR3 is TGTGCCAGCAGCTTAGCTTGGCCTCCTTACTCTGGAAACACCATATATTTT. Amino acids: CASSLAWPPYSGNTIYF. The whole variable domain, remainder taken from reference TRBV11-2 and TRBJ1-3, is EAGVAQSPRYKIIEKRQSVAFWCNPISGHATLYWYQQILGQGPKLLIQFQNNGVVDDSQLPKDRFSAERLKGVDSTLKIQPAKLEDSAVYLCASSLAWPPYSGNTIYFGEGSWLTVV.

This clone was seen only once. V gene TRBV6-5 combines with J gene TRBJ1-5; 7 nucleotides line up with TRBD1. Germline values: CDR1 MNHEY, CDR2 SVGAGI. The V and J ends lost 4 bases and 6 bases, in that order; junction bases with no gene match: 6. The CDR3 length is 14 residues. This CDR3 reads CASSSRQGRQPQHF. The CDR3 DNA is TGTGCCAGCAGTTCCCGACAGGGTCGTCAGCCCCAGCATTTT.

The chain has TRBV6-5 and TRBJ1-6; no firm D call. Trimming removed 0 bases from V and 7 bases from J, with 4 bases in between. In germline, CDR1 is MNHEY, CDR2 SVGAGI. The CDR3 sequence is 13 residues long. The CDR3 here is CASSYSGNSPLHF. Written as DNA, the CDR3 is TGTGCCAGCAGTTACTCGGGGAATTCACCCCTCCACTTT.

The table lists this clone with a count of one. The chain employs TRBV12-3 or TRBV12-4 and TRBJ2-7; TRBD1 is a possible D gene (5 bases). The CDR3 has 12 amino acids. V lost 5 bases and J 6 bases, leaving 11 bases between the germline ends. The CDR3 nucleotides read TGTGCCAGCAGTCCCGAAGGGGTCGAGCAGTACTTC. It translates to CASSPEGVEQYF.

The chain has TRBV2 and TRBJ2-7; no reliable D call. Germline CDR1 SNHLY, CDR2 FYNNEI. CDR3 length equals 10 residues. V shed 2 bases and J shed 4 bases, with 0 bases lying between them. The CDR3 region has the DNA TGTGCCAGCAGTGAATACGAGCAGTACTTC. Translated: CASSEYEQYF.

The CDR3 spells CASSLPEPLYGYTF. The CDR3, as DNA: TGTGCCAGCAGTTTACCAGAACCTCTCTATGGCTACACCTTC. The chain combines TRBV28 with TRBJ1-2; D gene ambiguous. V gave up 2 bases and J gave up 4 bases, with 11 bases separating them. CDR3 length equals 14 residues. The germline CDR1 and CDR2 sequences are MDHEN and SYDVKM.

The chain recombines TRBV10-2 with TRBJ1-2; unclear D gene. The CDR3 runs 14 residues. Germline CDR1 and CDR2: WSHSY and SAAADI. V was cut by 4 bases and J by 4 bases, with 13 bases left in between. The DNA for the CDR3 is TGCGCCAGCAGTGGGGGAGGAGTAACCTATGGCTACACCTTC. Its protein product is CASSGGGVTYGYTF.

CDR3 residues: CASSLRDTEAFF. Written as DNA, the CDR3 is TGTGCCAGCAGCCTTCGGGACACTGAAGCTTTCTTT. The chain combines TRBV2 with TRBJ1-1; no definite D call. The CDR3 is 12 amino acids. CDR1 is SNHLY and CDR2 is FYNNEI in the germline V gene. V shed 6 bases and J shed 3 bases, with 8 bases lying between them.

For this clone: Other DNA sequences in the same sample also yield this CDR3. This chain links TRBV27 with TRBJ1-2; perhaps TRBD1 as D (5 bases). The V end was cut by 3 bases, the J end by 8 bases, with 10 bases between. Per the germline V gene, CDR1 is MNHEY and CDR2 is SMNVEV (reference sequence). CDR3 length: 12 amino acids. The CDR3: CASSFQGGGYTF. The DNA for the CDR3 is TGTGCCAGCAGTTTTCAGGGCGGGGGCTACACCTTC.

The rearrangement links TRBV27 to TRBJ1-4; the match to TRBD1 covers 7 bases. In germline, CDR1 is MNHEY, CDR2 SMNVEV (reference sequence). The CDR3 runs 15 residues. V gave up 2 bases and J gave up 5 bases; unmatched junction bases: 5. The CDR3 reads CASSLMGQPNEKLFF. CDR3 DNA: TGTGCCAGCAGTTTAATGGGACAGCCCAATGAAAAACTGTTTTTT.

The chain combines TRBV5-1 with TRBJ1-2, with D unclear. Per the germline V gene, CDR1 is SGHRS and CDR2 is YFSETQ. V was trimmed by 3 bases and J by 6 bases, leaving 12 bases between them. This CDR3 spans 13 amino acids. The CDR3 coding sequence is TGCGCCAGCAGCTCCGCGGACGGCAATGGCTACACCTTC. It yields the protein CASSSADGNGYTF.

The V and J genes are TRBV4-2 and TRBJ1-2; D not certain. CDR1 LGHNA and CDR2 YNFKEQ come from the germline V gene. The V end was cut by 4 bases, the J end by 5 bases, with 17 bases between. This CDR3 spans 15 amino acids. CDR3 residues: CASSPSGDSWYGYTF. The CDR3 DNA reads TGTGCCAGCAGCCCCTCAGGTGACTCTTGGTATGGCTACACCTTC.

This clone has more than one count but fewer than ten. The CDR3 reads CASSEVRETQYF. CDR3 bases: TGTGCCAGCAGTGAAGTAAGGGAGACCCAGTACTTC. J is TRBJ2-5 and V is TRBV6-1; D not resolved. This CDR3 has 12 amino acids. Trimming removed 1 base from V and 5 bases from J, with 5 bases in between. Germline-derived CDR1 and CDR2 are MNHNS and SASEGT.

J is TRBJ2-7 and V is TRBV9; D is unclear. The CDR3 extends over 15 amino acids. The V end was cut by 6 bases, the J end by 2 bases, with 18 bases between. Germline CDR1 reads SGDLS; CDR2 reads YYNGEE. The CDR3 coding sequence is TGTGCCAGCACCCCAGGACGGAATTCCGCCTACGAGCAGTACTTC. This gives the protein CASTPGRNSAYEQYF.

The V and J genes are TRBV5-4 and TRBJ1-4; D is uncertain. Between the trimmed V and J ends, which lost 0 bases and 6 bases, there was a span of 9 bases. This CDR3 spans 14 amino acids. CDR1 is SGHNT and CDR2 is YYREEE in the germline V gene (reference sequence). The CDR3 DNA is TGTGCCAGCAGCTTGGGGAGGGAGGATGAAAAACTGTTTTTT. Protein product: CASSLGREDEKLFF.

This clone was recorded only once. The rearrangement uses TRBV19 and TRBJ1-5; TRBD1 might be the D (6 bases). Trimming removed 3 bases from V and 6 bases from J, with 12 bases in between. Germline CDR1 LNHDA, CDR2 SQIVND (reference sequence). The CDR3 covers 14 residues. This chain's CDR3 is CASSIAGGSQPQHF. The CDR3 DNA reads TGTGCCAGTAGTATCGCTGGGGGCAGTCAGCCCCAGCATTTT.

The rearrangement uses TRBV25-1 and TRBJ2-3, with a tentative D call TRBD1 (6 bases). V dropped 8 bases and J dropped 2 bases, with 17 bases sitting between them. This CDR3 spans 15 amino acids. Germline values: CDR1 MGHDK, CDR2 SYGVNS. In DNA form, the CDR3 reads TGTGCCAGCCAGGGGAAGGGCCGAGTCACAGATACGCAGTATTTT. As protein: CASQGKGRVTDTQYF.

CDR3 amino acids: CASGLGQGTNTEAFF. CDR3 DNA sequence: TGTGCTAGTGGTTTGGGGCAGGGGACTAACACTGAAGCTTTCTTT. V is TRBV12-5 and J is TRBJ1-1, with D perhaps TRBD1 (6 bases). The CDR3 runs to 15 residues. Trimming cost V 1 base and J 2 bases, with 11 bases left between them. Germline assignment: CDR1 LGHNT and CDR2 FRNRAP.

The chain recombines TRBV4-2 with TRBJ2-7; TRBD1 aligns across 7 bases. V gave up 0 bases and J gave up 2 bases; unmatched junction bases: 10. The CDR3 length is 17 residues. The germline CDR1 and CDR2 sequences are LGHNA and YNFKEQ. Here the CDR3 reads CASSQDYRGKSTYEQYF. The DNA of the CDR3 is TGTGCCAGCAGCCAAGATTACAGGGGAAAGAGTACCTACGAGCAGTACTTC.

The table lists this clone with a few counts. The chain has TRBV2 and TRBJ2-7; D possibly matches TRBD1 or TRBD2 (6 bases each). CDR1 is SNHLY, CDR2 FYNNEI, per germline. V lost 6 bases, J lost 2 bases, and 14 bases lay in between. The length of the CDR3 is 14 residues. CDR3 DNA: TGTGCCAGCAGACCGCGGGGACACACCTACGAGCAGTACTTC. It encodes CASRPRGHTYEQYF.

The V gene is TRBV3-1 (or the pseudogene TRBV3-2), the J gene TRBJ2-1, with 7 bases that match TRBD2. Trimming took 1 base from V and 4 from J; bases not matched to a gene: 10. The CDR3 has 17 residues. Germline-derived CDR1 and CDR2 are LGHDT and YNNKEL (reference sequence). The CDR3 nucleotides are TGTGCCAGCAGCCAAGTGAGGCGGGGGACCCTTTACAATGAGCAGTTCTTC. Translating gives CASSQVRRGTLYNEQFF.

The J gene is TRBJ1-2, the V gene TRBV7-9; D may be TRBD1 (5 bases). The CDR3 consists of 14 residues. V gave up 4 bases and J gave up 4 bases, with 13 bases separating them. Germline values: CDR1 SEHNR, CDR2 FQNEAQ (reference sequence). Here the CDR3 reads CASSSVTGGYGYTF. The CDR3 DNA reads TGTGCCAGCAGCTCCGTCACAGGAGGCTATGGCTACACCTTC.

The chain uses TRBV28 and TRBJ1-2, with 9 nucleotides matching TRBD1. The CDR3 runs to 14 residues. The V gene's germline CDR1 is MDHEN and CDR2 SYDVKM. The J segment lost 4 bases and the V segment lost 7 bases, leaving 7 bases of the junction unmatched. The CDR3 coding sequence is TGTGCCAGCAAGGTGGGGGGACAGGGCTATGGCTACACCTTC. This translates into CASKVGGQGYGYTF.

The chain links TRBV7-8 to TRBJ1-5, with D maybe TRBD1 (5 bases). V was cut by 4 bases and J by 6 bases, with 10 bases left in between. The CDR3 runs 13 residues. CDR1 is SGHVS and CDR2 is FQNEAQ in the germline V gene. The CDR3 spells CASSWGVRQPQHF. In nucleotides, the CDR3 is TGTGCCAGCAGCTGGGGGGTGCGTCAGCCCCAGCATTTT.

Only a few counts were recorded for this clone. V is TRBV9 and J is TRBJ2-7; 7 bases align to TRBD1. J was trimmed by 4 bases and V by 3 bases; bases with no gene match: 10. Per germline, CDR1 SGDLS and CDR2 YYNGEE. CDR3 length equals 15 residues. CDR3 sequence (DNA): TGTGCCAGCAGCGCCACAGGGGTTGGGGGTTACGAGCAGTACTTC. This sequence encodes CASSATGVGGYEQYF.

The rearrangement links TRBV19 to TRBJ2-1; TRBD1 might be the D (6 bases). There are 14 residues in the CDR3. V lost 7 bases and J lost 7, with 17 bases in between. Germline V gives CDR1 LNHDA, CDR2 SQIVND (reference sequence). CDR3 region: CASKDSYEENEQFF. The DNA for the CDR3 is TGTGCCAGTAAGGACAGCTACGAGGAGAATGAGCAGTTCTTC.

This clone was counted once. This sequence joins TRBV3-1 (or the pseudogene TRBV3-2) and TRBJ1-2; D is uncertain. Germline CDR1 is LGHDT and CDR2 is YNNKEL (reference sequence). The CDR3 totals 13 residues. The ends were cut back, 1 base at V and 4 bases at J, with 7 bases in the middle. CDR3 protein: CASSQGHSYGYTF. CDR3 sequence (DNA): TGTGCCAGCAGCCAAGGCCACAGCTATGGCTACACCTTC.

The chain uses TRBV28 and TRBJ2-1, with a possible D match to TRBD2 (5 bases). Trimming cost V 2 bases and J 5 bases, with 13 bases left between them. The CDR3 length is 15 residues. The germline V gene encodes CDR1 MDHEN and CDR2 SYDVKM. The CDR3 coding sequence is TGTGCCAGCAGTTTAGGGGAGAAGAGGGACAATGAGCAGTTCTTC. Amino acid sequence: CASSLGEKRDNEQFF. Complete variable domain (other parts from reference TRBV28 and TRBJ2-1): DVKVTQSSRYLVKRTGEKVFLECVQDMDHENMFWYRQDPGLGLRLIYFSYDVKMKEKGDIPEGYSVSREKKERFSLILESASTNQTSMYLCASSLGEKRDNEQFFGPGTRLTVL.